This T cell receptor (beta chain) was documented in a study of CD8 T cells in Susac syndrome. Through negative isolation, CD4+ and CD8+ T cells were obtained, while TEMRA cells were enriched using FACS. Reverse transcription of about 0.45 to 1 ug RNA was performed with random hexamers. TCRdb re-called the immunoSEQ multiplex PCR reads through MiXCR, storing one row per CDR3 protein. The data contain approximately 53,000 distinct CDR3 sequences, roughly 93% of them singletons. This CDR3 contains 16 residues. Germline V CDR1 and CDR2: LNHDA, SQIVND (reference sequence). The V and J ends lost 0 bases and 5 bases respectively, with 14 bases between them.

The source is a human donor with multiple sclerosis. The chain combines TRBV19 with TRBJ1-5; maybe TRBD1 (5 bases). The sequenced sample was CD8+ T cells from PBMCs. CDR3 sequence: CASSIDQDTDDQPQHF. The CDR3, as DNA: TGTGCCAGTAGTATAGATCAGGACACCGATGATCAGCCCCAGCATTTT.